The sequence of this T cell receptor (beta chain) was determined in a study of blood T cell repertoires in COVID-19. About the research overall: Samples of COVID-19 (acute and convalescent) were obtained from the United States, Italy and Spain. T cells, B-cell-depleted T cells, or PBMCs provided the cDNA or gDNA that served as material.

Original handling: Cell counts per sample came from amplifying reference gene primers. Clones were sequenced by immunoSEQ multiplex PCR, and TCRdb holds only the in-frame ones, with some missing. The DNA was the basis for D and trimming; V, J and clone size are from that table. Among 90,000 to 150,000 clones listed, about 74% were seen once. CDR1 SGHNT and CDR2 YYREEE come from the germline V gene (reference sequence). V lost 1 base and J lost 0, with 14 bases in between. This CDR3 has 18 residues. The rearrangement uses TRBV5-4 and TRBJ1-6; no clear D gene. The sample taken for sequencing was peripheral blood. This TCR came from a man between 65 and 80 years old with acute or convalescent COVID-19. Here the CDR3 DNA reads TGTGCCAGCAGCTTGATGTCTGCTGATAGCTCCTATAATTCACCCCTCCACTTT. Translated, it gives CASSLMSADSSYNSPLHF.